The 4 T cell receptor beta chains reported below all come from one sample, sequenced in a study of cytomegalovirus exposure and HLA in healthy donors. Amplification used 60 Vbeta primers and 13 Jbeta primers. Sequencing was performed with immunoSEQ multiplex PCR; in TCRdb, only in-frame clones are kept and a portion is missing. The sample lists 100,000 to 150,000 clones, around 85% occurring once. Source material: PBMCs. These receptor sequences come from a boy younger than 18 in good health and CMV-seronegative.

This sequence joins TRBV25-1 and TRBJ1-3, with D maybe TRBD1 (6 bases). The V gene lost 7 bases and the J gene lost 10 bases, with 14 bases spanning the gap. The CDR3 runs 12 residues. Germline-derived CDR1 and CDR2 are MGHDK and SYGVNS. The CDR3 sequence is CASTKTGRTIYF. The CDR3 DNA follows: TGTGCCAGCACCAAGACAGGTCGAACCATATATTTT.

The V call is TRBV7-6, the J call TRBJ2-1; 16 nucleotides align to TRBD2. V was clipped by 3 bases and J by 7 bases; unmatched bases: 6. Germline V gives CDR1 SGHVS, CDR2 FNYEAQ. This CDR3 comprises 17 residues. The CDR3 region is CASSFGTSGRVLNEQFF. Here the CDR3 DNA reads TGTGCCAGCAGCTTCGGGACTAGCGGGAGGGTATTGAATGAGCAGTTCTTC. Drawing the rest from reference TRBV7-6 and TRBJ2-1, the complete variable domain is GAGVSQSPRYKVTKRGQDVALRCDPISGHVSLYWYRQALGQGPEFLTYFNYEAQQDKSGLPNDRFSAERPEGSISTLTIQRTEQRDSAMYRCASSFGTSGRVLNEQFFGPGTRLTVL.

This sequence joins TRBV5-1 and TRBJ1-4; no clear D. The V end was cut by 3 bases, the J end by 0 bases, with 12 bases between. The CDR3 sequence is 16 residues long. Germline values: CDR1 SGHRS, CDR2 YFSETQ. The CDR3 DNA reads TGCGCCAGCAGCTCCGGACTGGCTTCAACTAATGAAAAACTGTTTTTT. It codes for CASSSGLASTNEKLFF.

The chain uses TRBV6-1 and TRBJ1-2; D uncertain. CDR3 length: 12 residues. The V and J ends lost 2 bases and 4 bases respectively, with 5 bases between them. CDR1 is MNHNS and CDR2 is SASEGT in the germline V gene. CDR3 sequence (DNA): TGTGCCAGCAGTGAACTGAGCTATGGCTACACCTTC. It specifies CASSELSYGYTF.